The sequence of this TCR beta chain was determined in a study of cytotoxic CD8 clonotypes in ibrutinib-treated CLL. There are 15 residues in the CDR3. Germline values: CDR1 SGHTS, CDR2 YDEGEE. With 0 bases removed from V and 2 bases from J, the gap between germline ends came to 9 bases. TCRdb's table, derived via immunoSEQ multiplex PCR, lists solely in-frame clones and lacks some. The repertoire has 200,000 to 250,000 clones, roughly 70% of them found once; the top ten carry approximately 15%. Here the sequenced sample was PBMCs, taken after 24 months of ibrutinib treatment. The rearrangement uses TRBV5-8 and TRBJ1-3; D is unresolved. This clonotype was obtained from a human donor with chronic lymphocytic leukemia. The CDR3 sequence: CASSLGMGAGNTIYF. CDR3 bases: TGTGCCAGCAGCTTGGGTATGGGTGCTGGAAACACCATATATTTT.